This T cell receptor (beta chain) comes out of a study of patients and donors after allogeneic stem cell transplantation. V shed 0 bases and J 11 bases; nucleotides not matched to a gene: 18. There are 18 residues in the CDR3. Germline-derived CDR1 and CDR2 are MGHRA and YSYEKL. This clonotype was found once. TCRdb re-called the RT-PCR reads through MiXCR, storing one row per CDR3 protein. The sample carries about 74,000 distinct CDR3 sequences, approximately 26% recorded once. The chain combines TRBV4-1 with TRBJ2-4; TRBD2 agrees at 8 bases. The receptor was derived from a human donor who was either an allogeneic HSCT recipient or a stem cell or donor lymphocyte infusion donor (not recorded which). It is not recorded whose cells these are; they may come from a transplant donor. Sequenced material: blood, either unsorted or a sorted T cell fraction (not recorded which). The CDR3 DNA sequence: TGCGCCAGCAGCCAAGATCAGGGACCTTTTGTCGGGGGGGTGGTTCAGTACTTC. This codes for CASSQDQGPFVGGVVQYF.